This T cell receptor (beta chain) emerged from a study of early T cells in non-severe SARS-CoV-2 infection. Across the whole study: Bulk RNA from unsorted whole blood was sequenced; chains were unpaired.

This clonotype was counted ten times or more. Trimming cost V 4 bases and J 5 bases, with 12 bases left between them. This CDR3 comprises 14 residues. TCRdb reprocessed the 5' RACE reads via MiXCR and lists one record per CDR3 protein. In the table there are over 50,000 distinct CDR3 sequences, less than 14% of which are singletons. This sequence joins TRBV12-3 or TRBV12-4 and TRBJ2-1, with no clear D. The sample consisted of whole blood. This clonotype originated in an adult who was a healthcare worker with PCR-confirmed SARS-CoV-2 infection or an uninfected control (not recorded which). CDR3 DNA: TGTGCCAGCAGTTCCGGCCCGCGAGACAATGAGCAGTTCTTC. It translates to CASSSGPRDNEQFF.